The 23 T cell receptor beta chains below were found in one sample sequenced in a study of radiotherapy plus CTLA-4 blockade in lung cancer. Repertoires were generated with immunoSEQ multiplex PCR, while TCRdb's copy carries only in-frame clones and drops some. There are 60,000 or so clones in the sample; 70% to 80% occur only once, and roughly 4% lies in the top ten. Sequenced here: peripheral blood, sampled from a patient treated with radiotherapy plus ipilimumab. The receptors stem from a human donor with non-small cell lung cancer who had a partial response to radiotherapy plus ipilimumab.

The CDR3 region has the DNA TGTGCCAGCAGCTTACAAGTTGCGGGACCTCGCACAGATACGCAGTATTTT. Translating it yields CASSLQVAGPRTDTQYF. This rearrangement joins TRBV7-8 to TRBJ2-3; tentatively, D is TRBD2 (6 bases). This CDR3 is built from 17 residues. Germline V gene lookup returns CDR1 SGHVS and CDR2 FQNEAQ. Trimming removed 2 bases from V and 1 base from J, with 16 bases in between.

The chain combines TRBV11-2 with TRBJ2-1; D perhaps matches TRBD2 (6 bases). The V end lost 1 base, the J end lost 7 bases, and 14 bases lay between the germline ends. Germline lookup yields CDR1 SGHAT and CDR2 FQNNGV. This CDR3 region has 15 residues. This CDR3 is CASSLGATGSNEQFF. DNA of the CDR3: TGTGCCAGCAGCTTAGGGGCCACCGGGAGTAATGAGCAGTTCTTC.

This clone was recorded only once. The rearrangement joins TRBV4-1 to TRBJ1-1; 7 bases match TRBD1. From germline, CDR1 is MGHRA and CDR2 YSYEKL. Trimming cost V 6 bases and J 2 bases; bases outside gene matches: 9. This CDR3 spans 15 amino acids. The CDR3 nucleotides are TGCGCCAGCAGGTATGTACAGGGGCGAAACACTGAAGCTTTCTTT. It encodes CASRYVQGRNTEAFF.

The V call is TRBV11-1, the J call TRBJ2-7, with D hard to call. This CDR3 is built from 11 residues. Trimming removed 5 bases from V and 5 bases from J, with 7 bases in between. Germline V gives CDR1 SGHAT, CDR2 FQDESV (reference sequence). The CDR3 coding sequence is TGTGCCAGCAGCCCTGAGAACGAGCAGTACTTC. Translated, it gives CASSPENEQYF.

The genes are TRBV7-9 and TRBJ1-5, with a tentative D call TRBD1 (6 bases). CDR1 and CDR2 (germline): SEHNR, FQNEAQ (reference sequence). The CDR3 has 16 residues. V lost 5 bases and J lost 7, with 21 bases in between. The CDR3 DNA follows: TGTGCCAGCAGCCACGCGTCCAGGGGCCTAGAGCAGCCCCAGCATTTT. Translating it yields CASSHASRGLEQPQHF.

This chain uses TRBV10-3 with TRBJ2-7, with 9 bases that match TRBD1. Germline CDR1 ENHRY, CDR2 SYGVKD. There are 14 residues in the CDR3. The trim removed 11 bases at V and 3 bases at J, leaving 11 bases unmatched. For the CDR3, the DNA is TGTGCCGCCACATCGGGACAGGGAAACTACGAGCAGTACTTC. This sequence encodes CAATSGQGNYEQYF.

The chain carries TRBV12-5 and TRBJ2-3; TRBD1 might be the D (6 bases). The germline V gene encodes CDR1 LGHNT and CDR2 FRNRAP. V lost 1 base and J 10 bases, leaving 12 bases between the germline ends. This CDR3 has 13 residues. The CDR3 sequence: CASGLEVDRSQYF. CDR3 in DNA: TGTGCTAGTGGTTTGGAGGTCGACAGGTCGCAGTATTTT.

V and J are TRBV5-4 and TRBJ1-2; D remains ambiguous. Germline CDR1 reads SGHNT; CDR2 reads YYREEE (reference sequence). Trimming stripped 0 bases from V and 7 bases from J, with 10 bases between. This CDR3 is 13 amino acids long. CDR3: CASSLALEGGYTF. The CDR3 DNA sequence: TGTGCCAGCAGCTTGGCGTTAGAGGGTGGCTACACCTTC.

The V call is TRBV11-2, the J call TRBJ2-1; 8 nucleotides line up with TRBD1. V lost 3 bases, J lost 9 bases, and 4 bases stayed unmatched. Per the germline V gene, CDR1 is SGHAT and CDR2 is FQNNGV. The CDR3 loop spans 13 amino acids. The CDR3 sequence is CASSLTGDSEQFF. CDR3 sequence (DNA): TGTGCCAGCAGCTTGACAGGGGATAGTGAGCAGTTCTTC.

The chain links TRBV11-2 to TRBJ1-6; no definite D call. V lost 1 base and J lost 5, with 6 bases in between. CDR1 and CDR2 from the germline V gene are SGHAT and FQNNGV. The CDR3 length is 14 residues. CDR3 nucleotides: TGTGCCAGCAGCTTAGGGCGGAATAATTCACCCCTCCACTTT. It is translated as CASSLGRNNSPLHF.

This rearrangement joins TRBV25-1 to TRBJ2-7; 7 nucleotides match TRBD2. Germline V gives CDR1 MGHDK, CDR2 SYGVNS. This CDR3 has 14 residues. Trimming at V came to 1 base and at J to 9 bases, leaving 9 bases not matched to a gene. This CDR3 is CASSESPTSGGQYF. The CDR3 coding sequence is TGTGCCAGCAGTGAATCCCCAACGTCGGGGGGGCAGTACTTC.

The chain couples TRBV4-1 to TRBJ2-1; the D gene is possibly TRBD1 (6 bases). CDR3 length equals 15 residues. Germline V gene lookup returns CDR1 MGHRA and CDR2 YSYEKL. V lost 0 bases and J lost 10, with 16 bases in between. CDR3 in DNA: TGCGCCAGCAGCCAAGATGGAGCTCCCCAGGGGGAGCAGTTCTTC. Translation: CASSQDGAPQGEQFF.

The V gene is TRBV19, the J gene TRBJ2-5; 8 bases match TRBD1. The CDR3 length is 14 residues. The J segment lost 9 bases and the V segment lost 3 bases, leaving 9 bases of the junction unmatched. From germline, CDR1 is LNHDA and CDR2 SQIVND (reference sequence). The CDR3 nucleotides read TGTGCCAGTAGTATTCAGGGGGCGGACCCGGCCCAGTACTTC. Its protein product is CASSIQGADPAQYF.

The J gene is TRBJ2-3, the V gene TRBV6-6; TRBD1 aligns across 8 bases. The V gene's germline CDR1 is MNHNY and CDR2 SVGAGI (reference sequence). After removal of 2 bases from V and 4 bases from J, the junction contained 8 bases not matched to a gene. CDR3 size: 16 residues. CDR3 nucleotide sequence: TGTGCCAGCAGTTACGTGAGGACAGGGAGGTCAGATACGCAGTATTTT. The encoded protein is CASSYVRTGRSDTQYF.

The rearrangement links TRBV30 to TRBJ2-1; TRBD2 is a possible D gene (5 bases). Trimming removed 4 bases from V and 3 bases from J, with 13 bases in between. From germline, CDR1 is GTSNPN and CDR2 SVGIG (reference sequence). The CDR3 is 14 residues long. The CDR3: CAWTAGSGYNEQFF. CDR3 in DNA: TGTGCCTGGACTGCGGGCTCGGGCTACAATGAGCAGTTCTTC. Using reference TRBV30 and TRBJ2-1 for the parts outside the CDR3, the full variable domain is SQTIHQWPATLVQPVGSPLSLECTVEGTSNPNLYWYRQAAGRGLQLLFYSVGIGQISSEVPQNLSASRPQDRQFILSSKKLLLSDSGFYLCAWTAGSGYNEQFFGPGTRLTVL.

The rearrangement joins TRBV7-6 to TRBJ1-2, with 9 nucleotides matching TRBD1. The germline gives CDR1 SGHVS, CDR2 FNYEAQ. V trimming: 5 bases; J trimming: 8 bases; junction bases outside the gene matches: 9. This CDR3 is 14 amino acids long. The CDR3 region has the DNA TGTGCCAGCAGCCCTGCGGACAGGGGCAACGGCTACACCTTC. Translation gives CASSPADRGNGYTF. The full variable domain, completed using reference TRBV7-6 and TRBJ1-2, is GAGVSQSPRYKVTKRGQDVALRCDPISGHVSLYWYRQALGQGPEFLTYFNYEAQQDKSGLPNDRFSAERPEGSISTLTIQRTEQRDSAMYRCASSPADRGNGYTFGSGTRLTVV.

This clone has just a few counts. The chain carries TRBV5-1 and TRBJ1-2, with 7 bases lining up with TRBD1. The V gene end was trimmed by 4 bases and the J gene end by 1 base; junction bases not matched to a gene: 1. The CDR3 extends over 13 amino acids. Per the germline V gene, CDR1 is SGHRS and CDR2 is YFSETQ. The chain's CDR3 is CASSGDSNYGYTF. The CDR3 DNA reads TGCGCCAGCAGCGGGGACAGTAACTATGGCTACACCTTC.

The chain uses TRBV19 and TRBJ2-2; D possibly corresponds to TRBD1 (6 bases). CDR1 LNHDA and CDR2 SQIVND come from the germline V gene (reference sequence). The CDR3 is 14 residues long. V gave up 7 bases and J gave up 6 bases, with 15 bases separating them. CDR3 coding DNA: TGTGCCAGTACCCTACAGGGAATGGCCGGGGAGCTGTTTTTT. Translation: CASTLQGMAGELFF.

About this clone: A much larger clone lies one base from this, so it may be a read error. This chain links TRBV5-4 with TRBJ1-2, with D tentatively TRBD1 (6 bases). The germline V gene has CDR1 SGHNT and CDR2 YYREEE (reference sequence). The CDR3 contains 14 residues. The V end lost 0 bases, the J end lost 2 bases, and 8 bases lay between the germline ends. The DNA of the CDR3 is TGTGCCAGCAGCTTGGGACAGGAGAACTATGGCTACACCTTC. It specifies CASSLGQENYGYTF.

This chain links TRBV5-6 with TRBJ2-5; TRBD1 might be the D (6 bases). V dropped 4 bases and J dropped 5 bases, with 15 bases sitting between them. CDR3 size: 14 residues. Germline V gene data show CDR1 as SGHDT and CDR2 as YYEEEE. CDR3 loop: CASSVHQGTETQYF. Here the CDR3 DNA reads TGTGCCAGCAGCGTTCACCAGGGGACGGAGACCCAGTACTTC.

This clone was seen only a few times. The V call is TRBV2, the J call TRBJ2-7; a possible D gene is TRBD1 (6 bases). The length of the CDR3 is 15 residues. The germline V and J ends were trimmed by 7 bases and 2 bases, with 18 bases remaining between them. In germline, CDR1 is SNHLY, CDR2 FYNNEI. CDR3 region: CASTGQLFSPYEQYF. CDR3 in DNA: TGTGCCAGCACCGGACAGCTTTTTAGTCCCTACGAGCAGTACTTC.

This clone was found a few times. V is TRBV29-1 and J is TRBJ1-1, with D uncertain. The V gene lost 3 bases and the J gene lost 1 base, with 9 bases spanning the gap. Looked up from germline, CDR1 is SQVTM and CDR2 is ANQGSEA. The CDR3 has 13 amino acids. The CDR3 DNA reads as TGCAGCGTTGAGCGGCAAACGAACACTGAAGCTTTCTTT. As protein: CSVERQTNTEAFF.

Here the CDR3 reads CSVIQGNTEAFF. The CDR3 DNA sequence: TGCAGCGTTATTCAGGGGAACACTGAAGCTTTCTTT. The chain has TRBV29-1 and TRBJ1-1, with D possibly being TRBD1 (5 bases). Trimming shortened V by 5 bases and J by 1 base, and 8 bases separated the two germline ends. Per germline, CDR1 SQVTM and CDR2 ANQGSEA. CDR3 size: 12 residues.